This T cell receptor (beta chain) was captured by sequencing in a study of cytomegalovirus exposure and HLA in healthy donors. Study observations and caveats: TCR beta V- and J-gene trimming, according to a later analysis, was linked to a missense DCLRE1C variant. Per published reports, the classifier diagnosed cytomegalovirus status with high specificity and sensitivity. Most TCR beta V segments were productive about 90% or about 30% of the time in an earlier analysis.

Donors likely had unrecorded immune exposures despite being nominally healthy when sampled. Amplification used 60 Vbeta primers and 13 Jbeta primers. TCRdb keeps only in-frame clones here, not all; method: immunoSEQ multiplex PCR. This table holds hundreds of thousands of clones, around 79% found once. Worth noting for this clone: The antigen is undetermined.

This TCR was recovered from a male donor in good health and CMV-seronegative. The sequenced material came from PBMCs.

In DNA, the CDR3 is TGTGCAAGTCGCTTTTTACCGGGACATTCCAATCAGCCCCAGCATTTT. It codes for CASRFLPGHSNQPQHF. V and J are TRBV12-2 and TRBJ1-5; the table's D call TRBD1 went unverified against the DNA. TRBV12-2 is reported as a pseudogene. The CDR3 spans 16 residues.